The rows below give T cell receptor beta chains drawn from one sample of a study of T-cell memory formation after mild COVID-19. MiXCR, applied by TCRdb to the 5' RACE reads, yields one record per CDR3 protein. The table lists hundreds of thousands of distinct CDR3 sequences, about 17% of them singletons. The material sequenced was PBMCs or a T cell subset sorted from them (not recorded which). Receptor source: a man aged 18 to 29 who had mild COVID-19 (a few samples of this study predate the infection). Cell type and time point are not known. CDR3s include the opening cysteine and the closing phenylalanine or tryptophan. The order of the fields is J gene, clone size, D gene, V gene, CDR3 DNA, CDR3 protein. A D gene is named only where the DNA matches it firmly. Clone size, where shown, is once, few, many, or a class for clones that have expanded.

j_gene: TRBJ1-5
abundance: NA
d_gene: NA
v_gene: TRBV15
CDR3nt: TGTGCCACCAGCAGAGATGGGCAGGGCAACCAGCCCCAGCATTTT
CDR3aa: CATSRDGQGNQPQHF

j_gene: TRBJ2-3
abundance: NA
d_gene: NA
v_gene: TRBV5-6
CDR3nt: TGTGCCAGCAGCCCCATTGCGGGGGCGGGGGTAGATACGCAGTATTTT
CDR3aa: CASSPIAGAGVDTQYF

j_gene: TRBJ1-2
abundance: NA
d_gene: TRBD1
v_gene: TRBV12-3/TRBV12-4
CDR3nt: TGTGCCAGCAGGGCGAACCCGGGACAGGGGTTTGGCTACACCTTC
CDR3aa: CASRANPGQGFGYTF

j_gene: TRBJ1-6
abundance: few
d_gene: NA
v_gene: TRBV3-1
CDR3nt: TGTGCCAGCAGCTCGACAGGAATTAATTCACCCCTCCACTTT
CDR3aa: CASSSTGINSPLHF

j_gene: TRBJ2-7
abundance: NA
d_gene: NA
v_gene: TRBV20-1
CDR3nt: TGCAGTGCTAGCCCTCGGGGCAGGGAATACGAGCAGTACTTC
CDR3aa: CSASPRGREYEQYF

j_gene: TRBJ2-1
abundance: NA
d_gene: NA
v_gene: TRBV29-1
CDR3nt: TGCAGCGTTGAAGGGGGGGCCGAGTATGAGCAGTTCTTC
CDR3aa: CSVEGGAEYEQFF

j_gene: TRBJ1-4
abundance: NA
d_gene: NA
v_gene: TRBV5-1
CDR3nt: TGCGCCAGCAGCTTGTACGGGGCAACTAATGAAAAACTGTTTTTT
CDR3aa: CASSLYGATNEKLFF

j_gene: TRBJ2-3
abundance: NA
d_gene: TRBD1
v_gene: TRBV10-3
CDR3nt: TGTGCCAACGGACAGGAAGAAGATACGCAGTATTTT
CDR3aa: CANGQEEDTQYF

j_gene: TRBJ2-5
abundance: few
d_gene: NA
v_gene: TRBV18
CDR3nt: TGTGCCAGCTCACCACAGTTTTTCCGAGAGACCCAGTACTTC
CDR3aa: CASSPQFFRETQYF

j_gene: TRBJ2-7
abundance: NA
d_gene: TRBD2
v_gene: TRBV23-1
CDR3nt: TGCGCCAGCATTGGGGGGGAGAACTTCTACGAGCAGTACTTC
CDR3aa: CASIGGENFYEQYF

j_gene: TRBJ1-6
abundance: NA
d_gene: NA
v_gene: TRBV6-5
CDR3nt: TGTGCCAGCAGTTACTCAGCAGGGAGGGGTACTCTCCACTTT
CDR3aa: CASSYSAGRGTLHF

j_gene: TRBJ2-2
abundance: NA
d_gene: TRBD1
v_gene: TRBV10-3
CDR3nt: TGTGCCATCAGTGAGTCAAGGGGGCAAACCGGGGAGCTGTTTTTT
CDR3aa: CAISESRGQTGELFF

j_gene: TRBJ1-2
abundance: NA
d_gene: NA
v_gene: TRBV30
CDR3nt: TGTGCCTGGAGTGACACAACAGGCTATGGCTACACCTTC
CDR3aa: CAWSDTTGYGYTF

j_gene: TRBJ1-6
abundance: NA
d_gene: NA
v_gene: TRBV20-1
CDR3nt: TGCAGTGCTAGAGATGCATACAGGGAAGAAGATTCACCCCTCCACTTT
CDR3aa: CSARDAYREEDSPLHF

j_gene: TRBJ1-3
abundance: few
d_gene: NA
v_gene: TRBV18
CDR3nt: TGTGCCAGCTCACCAGGGGAAGGGCTCTCTGGAAACACCATATATTTT
CDR3aa: CASSPGEGLSGNTIYF